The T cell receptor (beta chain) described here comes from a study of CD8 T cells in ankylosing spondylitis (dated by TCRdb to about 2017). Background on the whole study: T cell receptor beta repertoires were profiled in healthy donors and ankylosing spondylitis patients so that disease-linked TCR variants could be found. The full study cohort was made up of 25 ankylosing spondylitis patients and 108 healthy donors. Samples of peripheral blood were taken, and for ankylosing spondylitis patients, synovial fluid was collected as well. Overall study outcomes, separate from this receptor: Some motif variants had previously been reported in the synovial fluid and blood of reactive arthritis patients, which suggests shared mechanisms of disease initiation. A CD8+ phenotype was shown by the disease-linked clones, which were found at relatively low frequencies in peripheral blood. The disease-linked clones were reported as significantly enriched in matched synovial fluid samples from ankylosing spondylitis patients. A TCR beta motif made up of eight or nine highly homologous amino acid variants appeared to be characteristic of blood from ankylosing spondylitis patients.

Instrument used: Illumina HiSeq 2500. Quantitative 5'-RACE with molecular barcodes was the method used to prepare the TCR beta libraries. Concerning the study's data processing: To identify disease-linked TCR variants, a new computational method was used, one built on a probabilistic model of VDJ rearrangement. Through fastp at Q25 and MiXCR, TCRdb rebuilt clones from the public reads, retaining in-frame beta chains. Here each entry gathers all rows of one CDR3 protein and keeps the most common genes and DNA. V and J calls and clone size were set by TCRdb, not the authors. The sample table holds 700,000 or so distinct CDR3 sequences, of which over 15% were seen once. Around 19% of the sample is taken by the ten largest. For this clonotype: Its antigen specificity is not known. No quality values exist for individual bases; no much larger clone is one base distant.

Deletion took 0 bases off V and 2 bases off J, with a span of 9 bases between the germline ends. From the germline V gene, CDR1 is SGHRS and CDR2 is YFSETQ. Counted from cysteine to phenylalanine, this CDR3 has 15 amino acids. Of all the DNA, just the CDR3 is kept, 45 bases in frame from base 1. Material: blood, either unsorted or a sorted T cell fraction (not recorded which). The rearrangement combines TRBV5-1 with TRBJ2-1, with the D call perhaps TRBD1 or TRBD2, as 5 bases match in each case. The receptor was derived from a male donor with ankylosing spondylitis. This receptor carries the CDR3 CASSLVGPTYNEQFF. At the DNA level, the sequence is TGCGCCAGCAGCTTGGTGGGACCAACCTACAATGAGCAGTTCTTC.